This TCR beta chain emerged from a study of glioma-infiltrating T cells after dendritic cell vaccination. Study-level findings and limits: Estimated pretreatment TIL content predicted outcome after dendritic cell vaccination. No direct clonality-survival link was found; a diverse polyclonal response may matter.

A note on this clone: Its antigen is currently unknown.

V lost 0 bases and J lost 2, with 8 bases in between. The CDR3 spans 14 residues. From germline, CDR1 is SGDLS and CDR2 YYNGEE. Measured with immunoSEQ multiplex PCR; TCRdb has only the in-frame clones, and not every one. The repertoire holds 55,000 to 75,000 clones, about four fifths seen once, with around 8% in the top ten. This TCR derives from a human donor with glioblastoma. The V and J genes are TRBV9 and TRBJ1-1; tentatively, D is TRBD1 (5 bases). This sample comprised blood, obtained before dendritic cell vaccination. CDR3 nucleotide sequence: TGTGCCAGCAGCGTAGTCAGGGCAAACACTGAAGCTTTCTTT. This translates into CASSVVRANTEAFF.